A single sample is the source of the 5 T cell receptor beta chains below, sequenced in a study of blood T cell repertoires in COVID-19. The data were produced by immunoSEQ multiplex PCR, yet TCRdb's version contains in-frame clones alone and is incomplete. The sample holds around 700,000 clones, 85% to 90% seen once. The sequencing input was peripheral blood. The origin of the receptors is a woman aged 18-30 years with acute or convalescent COVID-19.

V usage is TRBV7-8 and J usage is TRBJ2-7, with TRBD2 as a possible D gene (6 bases). V was cut by 5 bases and J by 6 bases, with 11 bases left in between. The germline V gene has CDR1 SGHVS and CDR2 FQNEAQ. The length of the CDR3 is 12 residues. CDR3 protein: CASSPQGGEQYF. DNA for the CDR3: TGTGCCAGCAGCCCGCAGGGAGGCGAGCAGTACTTC. Full variable domain (outside the CDR3, taken from reference TRBV7-8 and TRBJ2-7): GAGVSQSPRYKVAKRGQDVALRCDPISGHVSLFWYQQALGQGPEFLTYFQNEAQLDKSGLPSDRFFAERPEGSVSTLKIQRTQQEDSAVYLCASSPQGGEQYFGPGTRLTVT.

This clone was found a few times. This chain connects TRBV5-1 to TRBJ1-2, with 10 bases fitting TRBD1. The ends lost 4 bases at V and 6 bases at J; junction bases unmatched: 9. This CDR3 comprises 15 residues. Per germline, CDR1 SGHRS and CDR2 YFSETQ. CDR3 region: CASSHWDRGKNGYTF. The CDR3 nucleotides are TGCGCCAGCAGCCACTGGGACAGGGGAAAGAATGGCTACACCTTC.

CDR3 DNA sequence: TGTGCCAGCAGGGAGACAGGGTTGCCTCAGCCCCAGCATTTT. Translation: CASRETGLPQPQHF. The V call is TRBV2, the J call TRBJ1-5; the match to TRBD1 covers 7 bases. V lost 6 bases, J lost 6 bases, and 8 bases stayed unmatched. Germline V gene sequence: CDR1 SNHLY, CDR2 FYNNEI. This CDR3 region has 14 residues.

The chain links TRBV19 to TRBJ2-5; 13 bases match TRBD2. V trimming: 6 bases; J trimming: 4 bases; junction bases outside the gene matches: 5. Germline loops: CDR1 LNHDA, CDR2 SQIVND (reference sequence). The CDR3 covers 15 residues. CDR3 coding DNA: TGTGCCAGTAGAAGACTAGCGGGGGGAGCAGAGACCCAGTACTTC. This codes for CASRRLAGGAETQYF.

The chain joins TRBV27 to TRBJ2-1, with TRBD2 matching over 10 bases. The CDR3 sequence is 15 residues long. The V gene end was trimmed by 4 bases and the J gene end by 6 bases; junction bases not matched to a gene: 6. Germline V gives CDR1 MNHEY, CDR2 SMNVEV (reference sequence). The CDR3 protein is CASSSLAGEINEQFF. The DNA of the CDR3 is TGTGCCAGCAGTTCCCTAGCGGGGGAGATCAATGAGCAGTTCTTC.